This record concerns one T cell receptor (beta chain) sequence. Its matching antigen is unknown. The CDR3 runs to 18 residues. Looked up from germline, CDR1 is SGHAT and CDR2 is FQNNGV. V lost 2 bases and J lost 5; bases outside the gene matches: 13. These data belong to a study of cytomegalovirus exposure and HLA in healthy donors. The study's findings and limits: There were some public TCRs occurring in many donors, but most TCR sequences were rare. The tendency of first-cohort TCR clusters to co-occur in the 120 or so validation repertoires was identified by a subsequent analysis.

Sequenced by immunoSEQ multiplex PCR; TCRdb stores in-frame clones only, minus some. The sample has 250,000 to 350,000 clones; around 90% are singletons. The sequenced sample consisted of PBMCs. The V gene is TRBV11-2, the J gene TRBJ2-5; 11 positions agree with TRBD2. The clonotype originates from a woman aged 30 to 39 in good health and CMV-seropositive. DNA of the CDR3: TGTGCCAGCAGCTTATGGTCTAGCGGGGGGCCGATGATGGAGACCCAGTACTTC. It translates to CASSLWSSGGPMMETQYF. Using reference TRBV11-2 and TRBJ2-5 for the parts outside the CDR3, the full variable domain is EAGVAQSPRYKIIEKRQSVAFWCNPISGHATLYWYQQILGQGPKLLIQFQNNGVVDDSQLPKDRFSAERLKGVDSTLKIQPAKLEDSAVYLCASSLWSSGGPMMETQYFGPGTRLLVL.